The 9 T cell receptor beta chains below all came from one sample that was sequenced in a study of cytomegalovirus exposure and HLA in healthy donors. Sequencing used immunoSEQ multiplex PCR; TCRdb keeps in-frame clones, though not all of them. The sample records 78,000 or so clones, approximately 94% being singletons. Sequenced sample: PBMCs. These receptors were collected from a young woman in good health and CMV-seropositive.

The J gene is TRBJ1-2, the V gene TRBV2, with 9 bases aligning to TRBD1. Germline lookup yields CDR1 SNHLY and CDR2 FYNNEI. After removal of 7 bases from V and 6 bases from J, the junction contained 3 bases not matched to a gene. CDR3 size: 12 residues. The CDR3: CASTGTGHGYTF. CDR3 bases: TGTGCCAGCACCGGGACAGGGCATGGCTACACCTTC. The variable domain in full, completed from reference TRBV2 and TRBJ1-2, reads EPEVTQTPSHQVTQMGQEVILRCVPISNHLYFYWYRQILGQKVEFLVSFYNNEISEKSEIFDDQFSVERPDGSNFTLKIRSTKLEDSAMYFCASTGTGHGYTFGSGTRLTVV.

The V gene is TRBV27, the J gene TRBJ2-3; TRBD2 is a possible D gene (6 bases). Germline CDR1 reads MNHEY; CDR2 reads SMNVEV (reference sequence). V dropped 6 bases and J dropped 2 bases, with 15 bases sitting between them. The CDR3 covers 15 residues. The CDR3 region has the DNA TGTGCCAGCAGGCTGCGGGAATCCTACACAGATACGCAGTATTTT. Its translation: CASRLRESYTDTQYF.

J is TRBJ1-3 and V is TRBV18, with D possibly TRBD1 on 5 matching bases. Trimming left V 2 bases short and J 4 bases short, with 6 bases between. The CDR3 has 13 residues. CDR1 KGHSH and CDR2 LQKENI come from the germline V gene. In DNA, the CDR3 is TGTGCCAGCTCACCAGGGGCGGGAAACACCATATATTTT. Translated: CASSPGAGNTIYF.

The chain uses TRBV28 and TRBJ2-3; D is unclear. Per the germline V gene, CDR1 is MDHEN and CDR2 is SYDVKM. The CDR3 length is 15 residues. V lost 4 bases, J lost 2 bases, and 13 bases lay in between. CDR3 loop: CASSSLFPNTDTQYF. The CDR3 nucleotides are TGTGCCAGCAGTTCCCTGTTTCCTAACACAGATACGCAGTATTTT.

The chain joins TRBV6-5 to TRBJ2-1, with TRBD2 matching over 10 bases. Germline V CDR1 and CDR2: MNHEY, SVGAGI. Trimming at V came to 7 bases and at J to 0 bases, leaving 3 bases not matched to a gene. The CDR3 is 15 residues long. This chain's CDR3 is CASTASGSSYNEQFF. The CDR3 DNA reads as TGTGCCAGCACGGCTAGCGGGAGCTCCTACAATGAGCAGTTCTTC.

The chain recombines TRBV7-3 with TRBJ2-5; D perhaps matches TRBD1 (5 bases). V was shortened by 3 bases and J by 2 bases, with 13 bases between the two germline ends. The germline CDR1 and CDR2 sequences are SGHTA and FQGTGA. The CDR3 runs 15 residues. CDR3 sequence reads: CASSFTGLPQETQYF. CDR3 sequence (DNA): TGTGCCAGCAGCTTTACAGGATTACCACAAGAGACCCAGTACTTC. The full variable domain, rest sourced from reference TRBV7-3 and TRBJ2-5, is GAGVSQTPSNKVTEKGKYVELRCDPISGHTALYWYRQSLGQGPEFLIYFQGTGAADDSGLPNDRFFAVRPEGSVSTLKIQRTERGDSAVYLCASSFTGLPQETQYFGPGTRLLVL.

The chain couples TRBV29-1 to TRBJ1-2; tentative D call: TRBD1 (6 bases). Per germline, CDR1 SQVTM and CDR2 ANQGSEA. V lost 4 bases and J lost 8, with 11 bases in between. The CDR3 has 11 residues. As DNA, the CDR3 is TGCAGCGTTGGACGGGGGGCGGGCTACACCTTC. It yields the protein CSVGRGAGYTF.

This clone has just one count. The chain links TRBV7-8 to TRBJ2-1, with 9 positions matching TRBD2. This CDR3 has 17 amino acids. The germline CDR1 and CDR2 sequences are SGHVS and FQNEAQ. Trimming removed 1 base from V and 5 bases from J; junction bases left unmatched: 9. In DNA, the CDR3 is TGTGCCAGCAGCTTAGGGTTTTTAGCGGGGGAGAACAATGAGCAGTTCTTC. Translated, it gives CASSLGFLAGENNEQFF. The full variable domain, with the rest looked up from reference TRBV7-8 and TRBJ2-1, is GAGVSQSPRYKVAKRGQDVALRCDPISGHVSLFWYQQALGQGPEFLTYFQNEAQLDKSGLPSDRFFAERPEGSVSTLKIQRTQQEDSAVYLCASSLGFLAGENNEQFFGPGTRLTVL.

The J gene is TRBJ1-4, the V gene TRBV7-9, with 7 bases aligning to TRBD1. This CDR3 is 13 amino acids long. V lost 10 bases and J lost 5; bases outside the gene matches: 7. The germline V gene has CDR1 SEHNR and CDR2 FQNEAQ (reference sequence). The CDR3 nucleotides are TGTGCCACGAAGGGACAGCTAAATGAAAAACTGTTTTTT. It specifies CATKGQLNEKLFF.